These 21 T cell receptor beta chains came from one sample sequenced in a study of blood T cell repertoires in COVID-19. TCRdb keeps only in-frame clones here, not all; method: immunoSEQ multiplex PCR. Of a few hundred thousand clones listed, under 90% are singletons. Sample: peripheral blood. The receptors shown here come from an elderly woman with active or convalescent COVID-19.

This sequence joins TRBV14 and TRBJ2-4, with D possibly being TRBD1 (6 bases). In germline, CDR1 is SGHDN, CDR2 FVKESK. The V gene lost 3 bases and the J gene lost 7 bases, with 13 bases spanning the gap. The CDR3 is 14 residues long. CDR3 amino acids: CASSQLLTGNIQYF. CDR3 coding DNA: TGTGCCAGCAGCCAGTTACTTACAGGGAACATTCAGTACTTC.

This chain joins TRBV29-1 and TRBJ2-3; the match to TRBD2 covers 9 bases. With 3 bases clipped from V and 2 bases from J, the junction kept 6 bases outside the gene matches. The CDR3 sequence is 15 residues long. Germline V gene lookup returns CDR1 SQVTM and CDR2 ANQGSEA. This chain's CDR3 is CSVEVAGAFTDTQYF. The DNA for the CDR3 is TGCAGCGTTGAGGTAGCGGGGGCATTCACAGATACGCAGTATTTT.

Here the CDR3 reads CASSYRDTDTQYF. CDR3 DNA sequence: TGTGCCAGCAGTTACCGGGACACAGATACGCAGTATTTT. The gene calls are TRBV6-6 and TRBJ2-3; possibly TRBD2 for D (5 bases). The CDR3 length is 13 residues. Germline V lookup: CDR1 MNHNY, CDR2 SVGAGI (reference sequence). With 2 bases removed from V and 2 bases from J, the gap between germline ends came to 5 bases.

The V and J genes are TRBV2 and TRBJ1-5; tentative D call: TRBD1 (6 bases). The V end was cut by 4 bases, the J end by 5 bases, with 15 bases between. In germline, CDR1 is SNHLY, CDR2 FYNNEI. The CDR3 consists of 15 residues. CDR3 region: CASSGPGTRDQPQHF. CDR3 in DNA: TGTGCCAGCAGTGGGCCCGGGACACGAGATCAGCCCCAGCATTTT.

V usage is TRBV4-2 and J usage is TRBJ2-5; 7 positions agree with TRBD1. Germline trimming cut 1 base from V and 5 bases from J; bases unmatched to any gene: 10. This CDR3 is 16 amino acids long. Germline CDR1 LGHNA, CDR2 YNFKEQ. The CDR3 coding sequence is TGTGCCAGCAGCCAAGGCGTGACAGGGTTGATGGAGACCCAGTACTTC. Translation gives CASSQGVTGLMETQYF.

The chain has TRBV27 and TRBJ2-3; D is unclear. V lost 3 bases and J 0 bases, leaving 4 bases between the germline ends. Germline V gives CDR1 MNHEY, CDR2 SMNVEV (reference sequence). CDR3 length: 13 residues. This CDR3 reads CASSFSSTDTQYF. Written as DNA, the CDR3 is TGTGCCAGCAGTTTCTCTAGCACAGATACGCAGTATTTT.

V is TRBV9 and J is TRBJ2-6, with TRBD2 identical over 12 bases. J was trimmed by 4 bases and V by 5 bases; bases with no gene match: 16. Germline CDR1 SGDLS, CDR2 YYNGEE. This CDR3 is built from 20 residues. CDR3 DNA sequence: TGTGCCAGCAGTAACGCTAGACTAGCGGGAGTATCCACCGGGGCCAACGTCCTGACTTTC. This encodes CASSNARLAGVSTGANVLTF.

The J gene is TRBJ1-2, the V gene TRBV5-1; 10 nucleotides line up with TRBD1. CDR1 SGHRS and CDR2 YFSETQ come from the germline V gene. The V gene end was trimmed by 0 bases and the J gene end by 8 bases; junction bases not matched to a gene: 7. The CDR3 sequence is 15 residues long. CDR3 amino acids: CASSLGTGGLNGYTF. CDR3 in DNA: TGCGCCAGCAGCTTGGGGACAGGGGGTCTTAACGGCTACACCTTC.

The rearrangement joins TRBV7-9 to TRBJ1-5; TRBD1 might be the D (6 bases). The CDR3 runs 17 residues. V was cut by 0 bases and J by 6 bases, with 18 bases left in between. Germline V gene sequence: CDR1 SEHNR, CDR2 FQNEAQ (reference sequence). DNA for the CDR3: TGTGCCAGCAGCTTAGCGGGGGACATCCAGTGGAGTCAGCCCCAGCATTTT. This sequence encodes CASSLAGDIQWSQPQHF. Variable domain in full (rest from reference TRBV7-9 and TRBJ1-5): DTGVSQNPRHKITKRGQNVTFRCDPISEHNRLYWYRQTLGQGPEFLTYFQNEAQLEKSRLLSDRFSAERPKGSFSTLEIQRTEQGDSAMYLCASSLAGDIQWSQPQHFGDGTRLSIL.

V usage is TRBV7-8 and J usage is TRBJ2-2; TRBD1 agrees at 8 bases. J gave up 0 bases and V 5 bases, and 5 bases lay outside the gene matches. CDR1 is SGHVS, CDR2 FQNEAQ, per germline. The CDR3 consists of 16 residues. This chain's CDR3 is CASSNGQGANTGELFF. The CDR3 DNA reads as TGTGCCAGCAGCAACGGACAGGGCGCGAACACCGGGGAGCTGTTTTTT.

The rearrangement joins TRBV5-1 to TRBJ2-5; D might be TRBD2 (5 bases). Germline V gene sequence: CDR1 SGHRS, CDR2 YFSETQ. Trimming took off 0 bases at V and 3 bases at J, with 6 bases between the two ends. This CDR3 comprises 13 residues. In DNA form, the CDR3 reads TGCGCCAGCAGCTTGGTACTAGAAGAGACCCAGTACTTC. Translation gives CASSLVLEETQYF. Complete variable domain (other parts from reference TRBV5-1 and TRBJ2-5): KAGVTQTPRYLIKTRGQQVTLSCSPISGHRSVSWYQQTPGQGLQFLFEYFSETQRNKGNFPGRFSGRQFSNSRSEMNVSTLELGDSALYLCASSLVLEETQYFGPGTRLLVL.

The chain combines TRBV14 with TRBJ1-6; 8 positions match TRBD1. V dropped 4 bases and J dropped 9; count of bases not matched to a gene: 8. The germline CDR1 and CDR2 sequences are SGHDN and FVKESK. The CDR3 contains 15 residues. CDR3 nucleotide sequence: TGTGCCAGCAGCCCGGACAGGGTTATGAGTTCACCCCTCCACTTT. This encodes CASSPDRVMSSPLHF.

The chain couples TRBV7-2 to TRBJ1-2, with 7 bases matching TRBD1. CDR1 is SGHTA and CDR2 is FQGNSA in the germline V gene. V was clipped by 5 bases and J by 0 bases; unmatched bases: 9. The CDR3 length is 16 residues. Here the CDR3 DNA reads TGTGCCAGCAGCCCAGGGGGAAGGGAGGCTAACTATGGCTACACCTTC. Protein product: CASSPGGREANYGYTF. Filled out from reference TRBV7-2 and TRBJ1-2, the complete variable domain reads GAGVSQSPSNKVTEKGKDVELRCDPISGHTALYWYRQSLGQGLEFLIYFQGNSAPDKSGLPSDRFSAERTGGSVSTLTIQRTQQEDSAVYLCASSPGGREANYGYTFGSGTRLTVV.

The chain employs TRBV27 and TRBJ2-7; 9 nucleotides align to TRBD1. The CDR3 is 13 amino acids. Germline V CDR1 and CDR2: MNHEY, SMNVEV (reference sequence). The J segment lost 4 bases and the V segment lost 6 bases, leaving 4 bases of the junction unmatched. The CDR3 is CASRGTGYYEQYF. The CDR3 nucleotides are TGTGCCAGCAGGGGGACAGGGTATTACGAGCAGTACTTC.

This chain uses TRBV4-1 with TRBJ2-7, with TRBD2 matching 12 bases. J gave up 0 bases and V 4 bases, and 4 bases lay outside the gene matches. Germline values: CDR1 MGHRA, CDR2 YSYEKL. CDR3 length equals 16 residues. The CDR3 spells CASSRTSGVSSYEQYF. CDR3 bases: TGCGCCAGCAGCCGGACTAGCGGGGTGAGCTCCTACGAGCAGTACTTC.

The rearrangement links TRBV2 to TRBJ2-7, with 8 bases lining up with TRBD1. Germline loops: CDR1 SNHLY, CDR2 FYNNEI. Trimming removed 7 bases from V and 4 bases from J; junction bases left unmatched: 12. The CDR3 is 15 amino acids. The CDR3 DNA is TGTGCCAGCACCAGATCAGGGGGCGTAAGATACGAGCAGTACTTC. Its protein product is CASTRSGGVRYEQYF.

The chain employs TRBV7-8 and TRBJ2-3; D gene unclear. Germline assignment: CDR1 SGHVS and CDR2 FQNEAQ. The V end was cut by 3 bases, the J end by 2 bases, with 3 bases between. The CDR3 loop spans 12 amino acids. DNA for the CDR3: TGTGCCAGCAGCTTCTACACAGATACGCAGTATTTT. Protein product: CASSFYTDTQYF.

The genes are TRBV4-3 and TRBJ2-3; D is perhaps TRBD1 (5 bases). CDR3 length equals 13 residues. Germline V gives CDR1 LGHNA, CDR2 YSLEER. V was cut by 4 bases and J by 1 base, with 6 bases left in between. In nucleotides, the CDR3 is TGCGCCAGCAGCCCACAGGGCACAGATACGCAGTATTTT. Protein sequence: CASSPQGTDTQYF.

The chain couples TRBV6-5 to TRBJ1-4; D not certain. The CDR3 totals 13 residues. CDR1 MNHEY and CDR2 SVGAGI come from the germline V gene. Trimming took 7 bases from V and 4 from J, leaving 10 bases between them. The CDR3: CASTSRLNEKLFF. CDR3 nucleotide sequence: TGTGCCAGCACCTCCAGGCTTAATGAAAAACTGTTTTTT.

The chain has TRBV18 and TRBJ2-2, with 11 bases aligning to TRBD2. The CDR3 has 15 amino acids. Germline V gene lookup returns CDR1 KGHSH and CDR2 LQKENI. Trimming cost V 5 bases and J 6 bases; bases outside gene matches: 5. This chain's CDR3 is CASSTSGRSSGELFF. CDR3 bases: TGTGCCAGCTCAACTAGCGGGAGATCTTCCGGGGAGCTGTTTTTT.

J is TRBJ2-1 and V is TRBV4-3; D is uncertain. The V gene's germline CDR1 is LGHNA and CDR2 YSLEER. The CDR3 runs to 14 residues. Trimming took 0 bases from V and 6 from J, leaving 9 bases between them. The CDR3 region is CASSQDRVGNEQFF. Here the CDR3 DNA reads TGCGCCAGCAGCCAAGATCGGGTGGGCAATGAGCAGTTCTTC.